This T cell receptor (beta chain) was identified during a study of blood T cell repertoires in COVID-19. On the study more broadly: T cells, B-cell-depleted T cells, or PBMCs provided the cDNA or gDNA that served as material.

Original analysis: Quantification of nucleated cells was approximated via reference gene primer amplification. Profiled with immunoSEQ multiplex PCR; TCRdb holds only in-frame clones, not every one. V and J calls and clone size come straight from that table; D and trimming were deduced from the DNA. The sample has roughly 200,000 clones, around 80% seen once. This CDR3 has 15 amino acids. CDR1 is DFQATT and CDR2 is SNEGSKA in the germline V gene (reference sequence). V lost 3 bases, J lost 5 bases, and 17 bases lay in between. This sequence originates from a woman older than 75 with active or convalescent COVID-19. Sequencing input: peripheral blood. The chain recombines TRBV20-1 with TRBJ2-4, with D perhaps TRBD2 (5 bases). CDR3 region: CSASLRAATENIQYF. DNA for the CDR3: TGCAGTGCTAGTCTGAGGGCTGCCACGGAAAACATTCAGTACTTC.